This TCR beta chain stems from a study of T cell responses to AZD1222 COVID-19 vaccine. Findings of the study overall: Repertoires in all cases were sampled only once the peak T cell response had passed.

Note on this clone: The antigen remains unidentified.

The CDR3 is 12 amino acids. V dropped 5 bases and J dropped 4 bases, with 9 bases sitting between them. CDR1 and CDR2 from the germline V gene are SQVTM and ANQGSEA. Clones were sequenced by immunoSEQ multiplex PCR, and TCRdb holds only the in-frame ones, with some missing. This sample yields over 75,000 clones, of which around 91% are seen a single time; about 2.5% belongs to the top ten. The chain carries TRBV29-1 and TRBJ1-3; unclear D gene. Sequenced here: peripheral blood, sampled 28 days after the second AZD1222 dose. The receptor was derived from an adult who received the AZD1222 COVID-19 vaccine. CDR3: CSVRGMGNTIYF. CDR3 nucleotide sequence: TGCAGCGTTAGAGGGATGGGAAACACCATATATTTT.